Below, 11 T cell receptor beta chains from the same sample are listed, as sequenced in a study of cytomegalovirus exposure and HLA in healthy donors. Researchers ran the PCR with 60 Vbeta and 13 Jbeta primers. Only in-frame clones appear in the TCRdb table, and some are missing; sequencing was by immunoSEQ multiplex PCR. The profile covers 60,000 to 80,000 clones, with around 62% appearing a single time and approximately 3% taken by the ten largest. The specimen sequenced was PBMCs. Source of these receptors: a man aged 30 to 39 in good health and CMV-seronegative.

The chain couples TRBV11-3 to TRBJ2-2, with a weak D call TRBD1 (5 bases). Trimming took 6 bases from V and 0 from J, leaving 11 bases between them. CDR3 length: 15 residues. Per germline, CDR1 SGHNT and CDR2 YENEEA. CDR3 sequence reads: CASSLGHSNTGELFF. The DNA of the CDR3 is TGTGCCAGCAGTCTGGGGCATTCGAACACCGGGGAGCTGTTTTTT.

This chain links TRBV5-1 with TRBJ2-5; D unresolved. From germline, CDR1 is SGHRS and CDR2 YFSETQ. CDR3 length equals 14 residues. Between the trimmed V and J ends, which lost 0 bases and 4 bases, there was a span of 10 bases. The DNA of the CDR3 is TGCGCCAGCAGCTTGGGTAATGTAGCAGAGACCCAGTACTTC. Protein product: CASSLGNVAETQYF.

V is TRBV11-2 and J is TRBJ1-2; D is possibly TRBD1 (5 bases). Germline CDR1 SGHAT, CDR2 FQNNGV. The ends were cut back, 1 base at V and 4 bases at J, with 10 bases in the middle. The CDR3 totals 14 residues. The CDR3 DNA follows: TGTGCCAGCAGCTTAGGTCAGGGTGGCTATGGCTACACCTTC. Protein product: CASSLGQGGYGYTF. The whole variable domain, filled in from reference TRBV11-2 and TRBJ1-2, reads EAGVAQSPRYKIIEKRQSVAFWCNPISGHATLYWYQQILGQGPKLLIQFQNNGVVDDSQLPKDRFSAERLKGVDSTLKIQPAKLEDSAVYLCASSLGQGGYGYTFGSGTRLTVV.

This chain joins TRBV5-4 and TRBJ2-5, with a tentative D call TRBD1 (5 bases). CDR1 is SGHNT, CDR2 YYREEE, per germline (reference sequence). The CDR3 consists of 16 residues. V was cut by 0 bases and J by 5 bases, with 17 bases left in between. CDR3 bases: TGTGCCAGCAGCTTGGGAGGTGTGGGGCGTTTGGAGACCCAGTACTTC. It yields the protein CASSLGGVGRLETQYF. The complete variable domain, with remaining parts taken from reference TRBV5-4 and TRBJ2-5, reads ETGVTQSPTHLIKTRGQQVTLRCSSQSGHNTVSWYQQALGQGPQFIFQYYREEENGRGNFPPRFSGLQFPNYSSELNVNALELDDSALYLCASSLGGVGRLETQYFGPGTRLLVL.

The CDR3 DNA reads as TGTGCCAGCAGGGCCCCCCGGGCAGATACGCAGTATTTT. Translating it yields CASRAPRADTQYF. The chain employs TRBV14 and TRBJ2-3; no clear D gene. Looked up from germline, CDR1 is SGHDN and CDR2 is FVKESK. The V end was cut by 6 bases, the J end by 4 bases, with 11 bases between. The CDR3 extends over 13 amino acids.

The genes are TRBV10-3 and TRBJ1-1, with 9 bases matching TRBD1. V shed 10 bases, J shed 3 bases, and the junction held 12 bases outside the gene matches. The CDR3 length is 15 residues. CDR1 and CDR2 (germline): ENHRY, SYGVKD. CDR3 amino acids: CATWDRDGGDTEAFF. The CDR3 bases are TGTGCCACATGGGACAGGGACGGGGGAGACACTGAAGCTTTCTTT.

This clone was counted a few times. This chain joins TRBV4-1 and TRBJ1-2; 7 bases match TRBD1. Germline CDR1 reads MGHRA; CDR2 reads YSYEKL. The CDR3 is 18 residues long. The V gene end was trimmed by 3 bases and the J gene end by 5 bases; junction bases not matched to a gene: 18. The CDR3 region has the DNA TGCGCCAGCAGCCACGCTCTCATCGGCAGGGGGAATGGGTATGGCTACACCTTC. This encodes CASSHALIGRGNGYGYTF.

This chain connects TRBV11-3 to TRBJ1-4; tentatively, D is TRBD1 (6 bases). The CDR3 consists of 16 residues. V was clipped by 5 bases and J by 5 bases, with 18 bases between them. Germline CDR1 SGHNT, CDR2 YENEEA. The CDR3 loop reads CASSPIRTALNEKLFF. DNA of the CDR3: TGTGCCAGCAGCCCGATCCGGACAGCTTTGAATGAAAAACTGTTTTTT.

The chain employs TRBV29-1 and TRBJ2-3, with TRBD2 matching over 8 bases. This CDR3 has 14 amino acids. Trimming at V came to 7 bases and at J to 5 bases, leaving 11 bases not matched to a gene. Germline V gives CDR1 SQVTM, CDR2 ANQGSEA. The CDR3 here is CSAPGSSGGDTQYF. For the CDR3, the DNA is TGCAGCGCCCCGGGATCCAGCGGGGGAGATACGCAGTATTTT.

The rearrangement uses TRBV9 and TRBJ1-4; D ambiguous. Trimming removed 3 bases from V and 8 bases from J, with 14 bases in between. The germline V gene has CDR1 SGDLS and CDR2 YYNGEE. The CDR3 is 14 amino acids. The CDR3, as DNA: TGTGCCAGCAGCGAAGGCCCCGGGATAGAAAAACTGTTTTTT. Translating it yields CASSEGPGIEKLFF.

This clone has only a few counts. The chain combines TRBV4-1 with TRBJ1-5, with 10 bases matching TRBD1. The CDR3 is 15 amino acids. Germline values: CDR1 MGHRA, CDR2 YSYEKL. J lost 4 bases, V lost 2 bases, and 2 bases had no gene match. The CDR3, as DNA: TGCGCCAGCAGCCAATTGGGACAGGGGAATCAGCCCCAGCATTTT. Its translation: CASSQLGQGNQPQHF.